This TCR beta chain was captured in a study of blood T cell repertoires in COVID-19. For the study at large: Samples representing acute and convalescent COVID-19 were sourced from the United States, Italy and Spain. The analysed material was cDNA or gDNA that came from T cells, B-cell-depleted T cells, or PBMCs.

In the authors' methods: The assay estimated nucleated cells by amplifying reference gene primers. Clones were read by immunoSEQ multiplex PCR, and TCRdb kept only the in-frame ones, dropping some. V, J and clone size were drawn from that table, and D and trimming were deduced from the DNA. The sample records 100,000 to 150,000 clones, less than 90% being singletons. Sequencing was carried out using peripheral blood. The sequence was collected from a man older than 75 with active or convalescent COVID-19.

The CDR3 nucleotides are TGTGCCAGCAGCTCCACAGGGTACGAGCAGTACTTC. Amino acids: CASSSTGYEQYF. This chain joins TRBV11-2 and TRBJ2-7; tentatively, D is TRBD1 (6 bases). The CDR3 totals 12 residues. V was trimmed by 4 bases and J by 4 bases, leaving 8 bases between them. The germline gives CDR1 SGHAT, CDR2 FQNNGV. The variable domain in full, with the rest retrieved from reference TRBV11-2 and TRBJ2-7, is EAGVAQSPRYKIIEKRQSVAFWCNPISGHATLYWYQQILGQGPKLLIQFQNNGVVDDSQLPKDRFSAERLKGVDSTLKIQPAKLEDSAVYLCASSSTGYEQYFGPGTRLTVT.